This section outlines one T cell receptor (beta chain) sequence together with its context. Its antigen is not yet known. Base qualities were left out, and no much larger clone turns up one base away. The data originate from a study of blood T cell repertoires in COVID-19 (dated by TCRdb to 2018 to 2021). Turning to the overall study: Collaborator samples came from the United States, Italy and Spain and covered acute and convalescent phases of COVID-19. The prospective study material was composed of cDNA or gDNA derived from T cells, B-cell-depleted T cells, or PBMCs. The dataset comprised deeply sampled blood TCRbeta repertoires from subjects exposed to, actively infected with, or recovered from COVID-19. The repertoires were released in a freely available public database meant as a resource for research on the immune response to SARS-CoV-2. Samples came from the ongoing ImmuneRACE study (first 160 participants) plus 1,254 subjects from 6 global collaborators. The sample metadata nearly always contained a de-identified subject ID, COVID-19 status, age in years and sex. Where available, HLA class I and class II types were obtained from metadata supplied by the sample provider rather than from assay-based typing.

Its CDR3 holds 18 amino acids, cysteine through phenylalanine. Kept here is only the CDR3 DNA, which spans 54 bases and is read in frame from base 1. In the germline V gene, CDR1 corresponds to KGHSH and CDR2 to LQKENI. Trimming accounts for 4 bases at V and 10 bases at J, while the number of junction bases matched to no gene is 17. The paper as a whole reports these results and caveats: The quantity of clinical and demographic metadata differed by source and by participant and was supplied without curation.

Whole blood was collected in K2EDTA tubes by collaborating institutions according to the institutions' own protocols. Collaborator samples were shipped for TCRbeta analysis as frozen whole blood, isolated PBMCs, or DNA extracted from either sample type. TCRbeta CDR3 regions were amplified from genomic DNA by means of the immunoSEQ Assay, a bias-controlled multiplex PCR. On the authors' methods: The number of nucleated cells in each sample was estimated by amplification of reference gene primers within the assay. To quantify the absolute abundance of each unique TCRbeta CDR3 rearrangement, sequence reads were collapsed and filtered. For each sample, productive Simpson clonality was calculated as the square root of Simpson's diversity index over productive rearrangements. TCRdb provides this immuneACCESS table in a form limited to in-frame rearrangements. Some clones are lacking; in checked studies, under half of them reflect an unresolved V gene, and why the rest are absent is not known. The DNA was the basis for D and trimming; V, J and clone size are from that table. For this sample there are some 60,000 clones; roughly 90% appear just once. The ten largest clones represent over 0.95% of the sample.

The rearranged segments are TRBV18 and TRBJ1-6; TRBD1 lines up with 9 middle nucleotides. The sample consisted of peripheral blood. The clonotype was recovered from a man between 60 and 70 years old with acute or convalescent COVID-19. The CDR3 is CASSLTGTGTPVFSPLHF. The DNA sequence reads TGTGCCAGCTCACTTACCGGGACAGGGACCCCGGTATTCTCACCCCTCCACTTT.